This T cell receptor beta chain was sequenced for a study of CD8 T cells in Susac syndrome. RNA, at roughly 0.45 to 1 ug, was reverse transcribed with random hexamers. TCRdb re-derived calls from the immunoSEQ multiplex PCR reads in MiXCR, one entry per CDR3 protein. Of approximately 220,000 distinct CDR3 sequences detected, over 90% appear once; the ten largest clones hold around 0.08%. CDR3 length equals 11 residues. CDR1 and CDR2 (germline): GTSNPN, SVGIG (reference sequence). The V and J ends lost 2 bases and 9 bases respectively, with 8 bases between them. Only a few counts were recorded for this clonotype.

The sequencing input was CD4+ T cells from PBMCs. The sequence was obtained from a human donor with multiple sclerosis. This chain joins TRBV30 and TRBJ2-1; D unclear. The CDR3 sequence: CAWSLGGEQFF. CDR3 DNA: TGTGCCTGGAGTTTGGGTGGTGAGCAGTTCTTC.